This note documents a single TCR beta chain sequence. Its antigen is unknown. The data originate from a study of OX40 agonist ivuxolimab in advanced cancers. Across the whole study: People who had prior anti-PD-1, anti-PD-L1 or anti-CTLA-4 therapy could take part, and 35% to 50% had some.

Assay used: immunoSEQ multiplex PCR; TCRdb lists only in-frame clones, some missing. This sample has roughly 34,000 clones, with roughly 89% found just once. The V gene's germline CDR1 is SQVTM and CDR2 ANQGSEA. The CDR3 totals 15 residues. V lost 0 bases and J lost 6; bases outside the gene matches: 5. Notes on the study in general: Some nonresponders also had low normalized T-cell clonal expansion.

This chain uses TRBV29-1 with TRBJ1-2; 12 bases agree with TRBD1. The source was CD4+ or CD8+ T cells sorted from blood, collected in a trial of the OX40 agonist ivuxolimab. This clonotype originated in an adult with an advanced solid tumor such as melanoma, head and neck, liver or kidney cancer. The CDR3 nucleotides read TGCAGCGTTGAAGAACGGGACAGGGGGCTAGATGGCTACACCTTC. Translation: CSVEERDRGLDGYTF.